The present TCR beta chain was sequenced within a study of blood T cell repertoires in COVID-19. Whole-study context: The analysed material was cDNA or gDNA that came from T cells, B-cell-depleted T cells, or PBMCs.

CDR1 MDHEN and CDR2 SYDVKM come from the germline V gene. V dropped 2 bases and J dropped 9; count of bases not matched to a gene: 4. This CDR3 is 14 amino acids long. As handled by the study authors: Amplification of reference gene primers provided the estimated nucleated cell counts. Produced via immunoSEQ multiplex PCR; TCRdb's table is partial and in-frame only. For V, J and clone size, that table is used; D and trimming come from the DNA. The table shows about 14,000 clones, with 70% to 80% occurring only once. The sample holds a few counts of this clone. The sample consisted of peripheral blood. The V call is TRBV28, the J call TRBJ1-6, with 7 bases identical to TRBD1. The clonotype originates from a human donor in a cohort sampled during active COVID-19. The CDR3 reads CASSLLGQVSPLHF. The CDR3 DNA is TGTGCCAGCAGTTTACTCGGACAGGTTTCACCCCTCCACTTT.